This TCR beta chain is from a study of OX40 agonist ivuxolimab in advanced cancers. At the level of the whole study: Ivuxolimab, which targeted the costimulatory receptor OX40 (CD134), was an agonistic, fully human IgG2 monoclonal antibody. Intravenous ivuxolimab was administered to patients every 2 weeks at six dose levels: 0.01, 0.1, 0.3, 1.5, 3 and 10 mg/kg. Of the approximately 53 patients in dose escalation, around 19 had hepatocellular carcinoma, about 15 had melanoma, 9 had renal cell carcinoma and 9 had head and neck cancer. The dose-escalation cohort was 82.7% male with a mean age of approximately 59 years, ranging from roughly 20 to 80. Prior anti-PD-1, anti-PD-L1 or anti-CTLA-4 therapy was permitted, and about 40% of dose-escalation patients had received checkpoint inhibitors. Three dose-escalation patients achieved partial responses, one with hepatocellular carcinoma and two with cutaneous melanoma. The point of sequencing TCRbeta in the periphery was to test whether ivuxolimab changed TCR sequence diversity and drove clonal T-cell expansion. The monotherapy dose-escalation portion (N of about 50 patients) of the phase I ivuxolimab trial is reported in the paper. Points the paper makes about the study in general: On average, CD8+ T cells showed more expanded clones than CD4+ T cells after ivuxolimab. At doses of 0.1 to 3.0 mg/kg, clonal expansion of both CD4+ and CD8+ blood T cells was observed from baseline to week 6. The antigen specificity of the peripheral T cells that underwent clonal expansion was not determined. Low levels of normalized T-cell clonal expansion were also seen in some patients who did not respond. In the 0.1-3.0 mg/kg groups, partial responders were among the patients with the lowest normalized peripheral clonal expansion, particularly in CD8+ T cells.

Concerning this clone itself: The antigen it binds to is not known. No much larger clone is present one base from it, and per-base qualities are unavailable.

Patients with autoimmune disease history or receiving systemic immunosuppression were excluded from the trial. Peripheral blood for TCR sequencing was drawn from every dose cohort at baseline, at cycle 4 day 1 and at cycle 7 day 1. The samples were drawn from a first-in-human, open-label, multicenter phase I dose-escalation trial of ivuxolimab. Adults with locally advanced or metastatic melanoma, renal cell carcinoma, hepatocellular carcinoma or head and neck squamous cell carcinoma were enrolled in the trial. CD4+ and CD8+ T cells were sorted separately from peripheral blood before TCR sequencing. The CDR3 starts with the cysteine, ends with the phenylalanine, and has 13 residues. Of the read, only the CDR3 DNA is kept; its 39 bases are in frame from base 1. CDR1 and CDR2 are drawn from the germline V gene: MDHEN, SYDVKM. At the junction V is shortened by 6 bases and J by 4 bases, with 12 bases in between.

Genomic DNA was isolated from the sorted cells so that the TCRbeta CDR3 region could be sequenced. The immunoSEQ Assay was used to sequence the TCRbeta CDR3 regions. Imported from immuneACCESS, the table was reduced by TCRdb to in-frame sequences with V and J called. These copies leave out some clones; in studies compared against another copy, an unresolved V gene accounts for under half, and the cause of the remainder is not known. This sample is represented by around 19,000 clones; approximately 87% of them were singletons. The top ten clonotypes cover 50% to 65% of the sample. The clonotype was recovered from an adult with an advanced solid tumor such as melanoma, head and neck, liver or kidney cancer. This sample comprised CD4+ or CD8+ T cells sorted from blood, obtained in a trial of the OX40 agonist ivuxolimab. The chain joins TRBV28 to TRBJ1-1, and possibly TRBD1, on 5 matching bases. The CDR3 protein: CASRPTALTEAFF. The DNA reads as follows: TGTGCCAGCAGGCCGACAGCTCTCACTGAAGCTTTCTTT. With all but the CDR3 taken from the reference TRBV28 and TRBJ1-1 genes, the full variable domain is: DVKVTQSSRYLVKRTGEKVFLECVQDMDHENMFWYRQDPGLGLRLIYFSYDVKMKEKGDIPEGYSVSREKKERFSLILESASTNQTSMYLCASRPTALTEAFFGQGTRLTVV.